A single sample gave rise to the 2 T cell receptor beta chains below, sequenced in a study of lymphopenia after photon versus proton radiotherapy. The repertoire was sequenced with immunoSEQ multiplex PCR; TCRdb's copy has only in-frame clones and lacks some. Here the sample spans about 20,000 clones, 84% being singletons. The material was peripheral blood, obtained from a patient treated with photon-based radiotherapy. Receptor source: a woman aged 50 to 60 with pancreatic cancer.

The CDR3 here is CASSGYSGRVENEQFF. Written as DNA, the CDR3 is TGTGCCAGCAGCGGGTATAGCGGGCGGGTTGAGAATGAGCAGTTCTTC. The V gene is TRBV9, the J gene TRBJ2-1; 7 bases line up with TRBD2. CDR3 length: 16 amino acids. With V trimmed by 3 bases and J by 7 bases, 13 bases remained unmatched. Germline lookup yields CDR1 SGDLS and CDR2 YYNGEE.

The J gene is TRBJ1-1, the V gene TRBV18; the match to TRBD1 covers 7 bases. The V gene end was trimmed by 4 bases and the J gene end by 1 base; junction bases not matched to a gene: 6. The CDR3 contains 15 residues. Germline V gene data show CDR1 as KGHSH and CDR2 as LQKENI. CDR3 in DNA: TGTGCCAGCTCACGGGAGGGACAGCCGAACACTGAAGCTTTCTTT. Translation gives CASSREGQPNTEAFF.